The T cell receptor beta chain under discussion was sequenced for a study of blood T cell repertoires in COVID-19 (dated by TCRdb to about 2020). Regarding the research as a whole: Samples from collaborators originated in the United States, Italy and Spain and spanned both the acute and convalescent phases of COVID-19. A de-identified subject ID, COVID-19 status, age in years and sex were almost always included in the sample metadata. The material from the prospective study consisted of cDNA or gDNA derived from T cells, B-cell-depleted T cells, or PBMCs. A freely available public database, intended as a resource for researchers studying the immune response to SARS-CoV-2, is where the repertoires were released. Samples were obtained from the ongoing ImmuneRACE study (first 160 participants) and from 1,254 subjects provided by 6 global collaborators. Where available, HLA class I and class II types were obtained from metadata supplied by the sample provider rather than from assay-based typing. The dataset comprised deeply sampled blood TCRbeta repertoires from subjects exposed to, actively infected with, or recovered from COVID-19.

A note on this clone: What this receptor recognizes is not known. No much larger clonotype is one base removed from it; base qualities were not supplied.

TCRbeta CDR3 regions were amplified from genomic DNA using the immunoSEQ Assay, a bias-controlled multiplex PCR. The paper's data handling went like this. Nucleated cell counts per sample were estimated from amplification of reference gene primers within the assay. To quantify the absolute abundance of each unique TCRbeta CDR3 rearrangement, sequence reads were collapsed and filtered. For each sample, productive Simpson clonality was calculated by taking the square root of Simpson's diversity index across productive rearrangements. Entries here come from immuneACCESS through TCRdb and include only in-frame sequences with V and J called. Some clones fail to appear in such tables; in the studies checked, an unresolved V gene covers under half of the shortfall, and the cause of the remainder is unknown. V and J calls and clone size are those listed in that table; D and trimming were worked out from the DNA. This sample is represented by tens of thousands of clones; approximately 88% of them were singletons. The top ten constitute roughly 10% of the sample.

Overall study outcomes, separate from this receptor: Clinical and demographic metadata were provided uncurated, with the amount varying by source and participant.

One collaborating source in Seattle enrolled patients during active infection and followed them longitudinally through the course of disease. Whole blood was collected in K2EDTA tubes by collaborating institutions according to the institutions' own protocols. For TCRbeta analysis, collaborators shipped samples as frozen whole blood, isolated PBMCs, or DNA extracted from either of those sample types. The sequence derives from a man aged 25 to 45 with COVID-19, enrolled during active disease. The sequenced sample consisted of peripheral blood.

The CDR3 protein is CASSLGGRGNTIYF. The DNA is TGTGCCAGCAGCTTAGGAGGGAGAGGAAACACCATATATTTT. Recombination linked TRBV7-8 to TRBJ1-3, with no confidently assigned D gene. Between the V and J ends, shortened by 1 base and 4 bases respectively, the junction contains 8 bases. The germline V gene sets CDR1 to SGHVS and CDR2 to FQNEAQ. The CDR3 has 14 amino acids, counting the end cysteine and phenylalanine. Of all the DNA, just the CDR3 is kept, 42 bases in frame from base 1.